This T cell receptor (beta chain) was identified in a study of Tregs in tolerant kidney transplant recipients. This table comes from immunoSEQ multiplex PCR, and its TCRdb copy is limited to in-frame clones, with some not included. The sample records some 90,000 clones, around nine tenths being singletons. Overall study findings and caveats: Few patients were studied, so findings need validation in larger groups.

Germline-derived CDR1 and CDR2 are SEHNR and FQNEAQ (reference sequence). The CDR3 covers 13 residues. The V end was cut by 1 base, the J end by 2 bases, with 6 bases between. In its sample, this clone was seen a few times. Its antigen is currently unknown. The gene calls are TRBV7-9 and TRBJ2-7, with D perhaps TRBD1 (5 bases). The sequencing sample was made of CD8+ T cells from blood. This clonotype was sampled from a human donor in good health. The CDR3, as DNA: TGTGCCAGCAGCTTAGAGGGGACCTACGAGCAGTACTTC. This sequence encodes CASSLEGTYEQYF.